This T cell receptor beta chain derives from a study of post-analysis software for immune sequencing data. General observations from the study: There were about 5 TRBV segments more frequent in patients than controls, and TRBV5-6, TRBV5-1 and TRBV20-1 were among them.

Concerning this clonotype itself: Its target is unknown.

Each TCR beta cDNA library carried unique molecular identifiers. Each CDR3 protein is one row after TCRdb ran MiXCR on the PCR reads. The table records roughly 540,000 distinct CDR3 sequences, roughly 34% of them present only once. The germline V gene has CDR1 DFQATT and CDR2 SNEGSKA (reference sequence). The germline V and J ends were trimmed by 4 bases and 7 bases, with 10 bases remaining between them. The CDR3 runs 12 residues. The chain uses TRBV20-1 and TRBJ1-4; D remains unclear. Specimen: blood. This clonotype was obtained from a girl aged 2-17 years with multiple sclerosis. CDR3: CSANRQGEKLFF. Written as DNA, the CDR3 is TGCAGTGCTAATCGGCAAGGTGAAAAACTGTTTTTT.